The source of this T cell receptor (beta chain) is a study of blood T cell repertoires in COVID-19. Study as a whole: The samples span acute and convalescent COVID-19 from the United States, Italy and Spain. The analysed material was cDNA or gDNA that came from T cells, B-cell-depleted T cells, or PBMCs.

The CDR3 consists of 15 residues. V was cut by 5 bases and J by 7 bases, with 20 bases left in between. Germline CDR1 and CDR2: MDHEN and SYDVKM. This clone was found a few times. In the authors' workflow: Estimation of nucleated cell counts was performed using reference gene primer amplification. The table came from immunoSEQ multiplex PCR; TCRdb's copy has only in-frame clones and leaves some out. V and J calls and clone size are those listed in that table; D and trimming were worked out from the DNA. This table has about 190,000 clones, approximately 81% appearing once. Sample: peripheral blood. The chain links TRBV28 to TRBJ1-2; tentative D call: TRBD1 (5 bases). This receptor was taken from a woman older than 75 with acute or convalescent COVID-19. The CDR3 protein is CASSLFIVGEGGYTF. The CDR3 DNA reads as TGTGCCAGCAGTCTTTTTATTGTAGGGGAGGGTGGCTACACCTTC.